This T cell receptor (beta chain) stems from a study of T cell responses to AZD1222 COVID-19 vaccine. The overall study: Samples with a second dose at about 4 or about 12 weeks were pooled together. Study-wide points: Vaccine-associated CD4 TCRs spanned spike, dominant at 160-218 and 743-854. Researchers took repertoire samples only after the peak T cell response had come. Vaccination with two AZD1222 doses was followed by a rise in Spike-specific TCR breadth and depth.

In germline, CDR1 is SGHDN, CDR2 FVKESK. CDR3 length equals 16 residues. The ends lost 1 base at V and 2 bases at J; junction bases unmatched: 7. Of note for this clone: Its antigen remains unidentified.

The assay was immunoSEQ multiplex PCR, and TCRdb's table has in-frame clones only and misses some. Among 150,000 to 200,000 clones, 94% were seen once, and the ten largest hold approximately 0.6%. This receptor was taken from an adult in good health. Specimen: peripheral blood, collected on day 0 of AZD1222 vaccination. The chain uses TRBV14 and TRBJ2-5; 7 bases align to TRBD1. This CDR3 is CASSQVRLGQQETQYF. The CDR3 DNA reads TGTGCCAGCAGCCAAGTCAGATTGGGACAGCAAGAGACCCAGTACTTC.